This is a list of T cell receptor beta chains from one sample in a study of HIV-infected patients and healthy controls. TCRdb reanalysed the 5' RACE reads using MiXCR and keeps one entry per CDR3 protein. In the table there are 15,000 to 19,000 distinct CDR3 sequences, roughly 7.5% of which are singletons. The specimen sequenced was blood. These receptors were collected from an adult in good health. CDR3s include the opening cysteine and the closing phenylalanine or tryptophan. The order of the fields is J gene, clone size, V gene, D gene, CDR3 protein, CDR3 DNA. A D gene is named only where the DNA matches it firmly. Not every row has a clone size; where given, it reads once, few, many or a size class.

>TRBJ2-7|many|TRBV2|-
CASSEALGSYEQYF
TGTGCCAGCAGTGAAGCTCTGGGGAGCTACGAGCAGTACTTC
>TRBJ1-6|many|TRBV30|-
CAWMTGSYNSPLHF
TGTGCCTGGATGACGGGCTCCTATAATTCACCCCTCCACTTT
>TRBJ2-4|many|TRBV30|-
CAWMVGVQNIQYF
TGTGCCTGGATGGTGGGGGTCCAAAACATTCAGTACTTC
>TRBJ1-1|many|TRBV19|-
CASSRRQDLTEAFF
TGTGCCAGTAGTAGGAGGCAGGATCTCACTGAAGCTTTCTTT
>TRBJ1-4|-|TRBV7-9|TRBD1
CASSPDRGNEKLFF
TGTGCCAGCAGCCCCGACAGGGGCAATGAAAAACTGTTTTTT
>TRBJ1-1|medium-sized|TRBV7-2|TRBD1
CASSVGGFTEAFF
TGTGCCAGCAGCGTAGGGGGCTTCACTGAAGCTTTCTTT
>TRBJ2-2|many|TRBV19|TRBD1
CASRGQRLVGGELFF
TGTGCCAGTAGGGGACAGCGACTGGTTGGCGGGGAGCTGTTTTTT
>TRBJ1-1|medium-sized|TRBV20-1|-
CSARARVGSAKNTEAFF
TGCAGTGCTAGAGCGAGGGTAGGGTCAGCAAAGAACACTGAAGCTTTCTTT
>TRBJ2-1|many|TRBV20-1|TRBD1
CSAIGDRDYNEQFF
TGCAGTGCTATCGGGGACAGGGACTACAATGAGCAGTTCTTC
>TRBJ1-1|many|TRBV29-1|-
CCTQGDTEAFF
TGCTGCACACAGGGCGACACTGAAGCTTTCTTT
>TRBJ1-6|few|TRBV25-1|TRBD1
CASSGPGKRQGARGNSPLHF
TGTGCCAGCAGTGGACCTGGGAAGAGACAGGGGGCGAGAGGGAATTCACCCCTCCACTTT
>TRBJ2-1|many|TRBV19|-
CASSIGTNRYNEQFF
TGTGCCAGTAGTATCGGGACAAATAGATACAATGAGCAGTTCTTC
>TRBJ2-7|-|TRBV20-1|TRBD2
CSARQTSGRSDEQYF
TGCAGTGCAAGACAGACTAGCGGGAGATCAGACGAGCAGTACTTC
>TRBJ2-7|many|TRBV10-3|TRBD1
CAISDPRQGASGEQYF
TGTGCCATCAGTGACCCTCGACAGGGGGCTTCGGGAGAGCAGTACTTC
>TRBJ2-1|many|TRBV5-4|TRBD2
CASSLGRIGGGRGNEQFF
TGTGCCAGCAGCTTGGGACGTATTGGCGGGGGGAGAGGCAATGAGCAGTTCTTC
>TRBJ2-7|many|TRBV2|TRBD1
CASSEAGQGLIAYEQYF
TGTGCCAGCAGTGAAGCGGGACAGGGGCTGATTGCCTACGAGCAGTACTTC
>TRBJ2-7|many|TRBV7-9|-
CASSLGPGDEQYF
TGTGCCAGCAGCCTGGGCCCGGGGGACGAGCAGTACTTC
>TRBJ2-1|few|TRBV6-1|TRBD2
CASTRTSAGSSYNEQFF
TGTGCCAGCACCCGGACTAGCGCTGGGAGCTCCTACAATGAGCAGTTCTTC
>TRBJ1-1|many|TRBV5-1|TRBD1
CASSRQGMNTEAFF
TGCGCCAGCAGCCGACAGGGGATGAACACTGAAGCTTTCTTT
>TRBJ2-1|medium-sized|TRBV7-2|-
CASSRVNSLRNEQFF
TGTGCCAGCAGCCGAGTTAATTCCCTTCGAAATGAGCAGTTCTTC
>TRBJ2-6|many|TRBV6-2/TRBV6-3|TRBD1
CASRTGREEANVLTF
TGTGCCAGCAGGACAGGGCGCGAGGAGGCCAACGTCCTGACTTTC
>TRBJ2-5|medium-sized|TRBV25-1|-
CASSWGERQETQYF
TGTGCCAGCAGTTGGGGGGAACGGCAAGAGACCCAGTACTTC
>TRBJ2-7|few|TRBV5-4|TRBD2
CASSPGLAGILEQYF
TGTGCCAGCAGCCCGGGGCTAGCGGGAATTCTCGAGCAGTACTTC
>TRBJ1-1|many|TRBV7-9|TRBD1
CASSLYGGQGSGGAFF
TGTGCCAGCAGCTTATACGGGGGACAGGGGTCCGGAGGAGCTTTCTTT
>TRBJ1-2|many|TRBV3-1|TRBD1
CASSQTGGELGYTF
TGTGCCAGCAGCCAGACAGGGGGCGAGTTAGGCTACACCTTC
>TRBJ2-5|many|TRBV20-1|TRBD2
CSAQTSGETQYF
TGCAGTGCCCAGACTAGCGGAGAGACCCAGTACTTC
>TRBJ2-1|many|TRBV11-2|-
CASSFIRGSYNEQFF
TGTGCCAGCAGCTTTATCAGGGGCTCCTACAATGAGCAGTTCTTC
>TRBJ2-3|medium-sized|TRBV7-9|-
CASRPLALKQYF
TGTGCCAGCCGACCATTGGCCCTGAAACAGTATTTT
>TRBJ1-1|many|TRBV7-6|-
CASSQDSNTEAFF
TGTGCCAGCAGTCAGGACAGTAACACTGAAGCTTTCTTT
>TRBJ2-7|many|TRBV16|TRBD1
CASSQLGDSRTYEQYF
TGTGCCAGCAGCCAATTAGGGGACAGCCGGACCTACGAGCAGTACTTC